These 25 T cell receptor beta chains share one sample of origin, sequenced in a study of response to subunit inactivated influenza vaccine. TCRdb used MiXCR to reprocess the RT-PCR reads, holding one entry per CDR3 protein. The data hold hundreds of thousands of distinct CDR3 sequences, with more than 15% observed a single time. Specimen: PBMCs from blood, collected roughly 13 days after vaccination. The receptors here all came from a man aged 45-65 years who received an inactivated influenza vaccine.

The chain recombines TRBV24-1 with TRBJ2-3; D is ambiguous. From germline, CDR1 is KGHDR and CDR2 SFDVKD. Trimming removed 5 bases at V and 0 bases at J, with 14 bases between. The CDR3 is made up of 16 amino acids. CDR3 DNA: TGTGCCACCAGTGTTGGCGTCTCTACTAGCACAGATACGCAGTATTTT. Amino acids: CATSVGVSTSTDTQYF.

This clonotype was observed a handful of times. The J gene is TRBJ2-6, the V gene TRBV6-1; D uncertain. This CDR3 is built from 16 residues. Trimming pared 2 bases from V and 1 base from J, leaving 9 bases between. Germline V gives CDR1 MNHNS, CDR2 SASEGT. The CDR3 region is CASSEWSKSGANVLTF. In DNA form, the CDR3 reads TGTGCCAGCAGTGAATGGTCTAAATCTGGGGCCAACGTCCTGACTTTC.

This sequence joins TRBV6-5 and TRBJ1-1; D is possibly TRBD1 (6 bases). In germline, CDR1 is MNHEY, CDR2 SVGAGI. V gave up 0 bases and J gave up 1 base, with 9 bases separating them. This CDR3 is 15 amino acids long. In nucleotides, the CDR3 is TGTGCCAGCAGTTACTCGACAGGACCGAACACTGAAGCTTTCTTT. Translation: CASSYSTGPNTEAFF.

This clonotype was picked up a small number of times. The rearrangement uses TRBV30 and TRBJ1-5; no definite D call. Germline V gene data show CDR1 as GTSNPN and CDR2 as SVGIG (reference sequence). The CDR3 consists of 15 residues. V was pared by 0 bases and J by 5 bases, with 14 bases between. The chain's CDR3 is CAWSVHGVGYQPQHF. Here the CDR3 DNA reads TGTGCCTGGAGTGTACATGGGGTCGGGTATCAGCCCCAGCATTTT.

The CDR3 coding sequence is TGCAGCGTTCTGGGCTTCTCCTACGAGCAGTACTTC. Translated, it gives CSVLGFSYEQYF. The chain recombines TRBV29-1 with TRBJ2-7; no firm D call. The CDR3 consists of 12 residues. The V and J ends lost 5 bases and 0 bases respectively, with 8 bases between them. Per germline, CDR1 SQVTM and CDR2 ANQGSEA.

The genes are TRBV7-9 and TRBJ2-7; 9 nucleotides line up with TRBD1. The CDR3 length is 16 residues. Germline CDR1 and CDR2: SEHNR and FQNEAQ (reference sequence). V gave up 2 bases and J gave up 4 bases; unmatched junction bases: 9. The CDR3 bases are TGTGCCAGCAGCTTAAACAGGGGACAGGGATTTTACGAGCAGTACTTC. This translates into CASSLNRGQGFYEQYF.

This clonotype turned up a few times. The V gene is TRBV28, the J gene TRBJ2-7; 10 bases fit TRBD2. This CDR3 has 15 residues. V dropped 4 bases and J dropped 1; count of bases not matched to a gene: 4. Germline CDR1 MDHEN, CDR2 SYDVKM. This CDR3 reads CASSSQAGGSYEQYF. CDR3 DNA sequence: TGTGCCAGCAGTTCCCAAGCGGGAGGGTCCTACGAGCAGTACTTC.

The chain carries TRBV4-3 and TRBJ2-7; D gene uncertain. V lost 2 bases and J 0 bases, leaving 5 bases between the germline ends. CDR1 is LGHNA, CDR2 YSLEER, per germline. The length of the CDR3 is 13 residues. The DNA of the CDR3 is TGCGCCAGCAGCCAAAGCTACTCCTACGAGCAGTACTTC. Its translation: CASSQSYSYEQYF.

This clonotype was observed a handful of times. The chain uses TRBV18 and TRBJ1-5; D unresolved. Per the germline V gene, CDR1 is KGHSH and CDR2 is LQKENI. This CDR3 has 16 residues. Trimming took 3 bases from V and 0 from J, leaving 12 bases between them. The CDR3 DNA reads TGTGCCAGCTCACCCAACTCGCGGACTAGCAATCAGCCCCAGCATTTT. The encoded protein is CASSPNSRTSNQPQHF.

This clonotype was recorded at least ten times. This chain connects TRBV7-9 to TRBJ2-7, with 10 nucleotides matching TRBD1. With 6 bases clipped from V and 6 bases from J, the junction kept 8 bases outside the gene matches. CDR3 length: 14 residues. Germline V CDR1 and CDR2: SEHNR, FQNEAQ (reference sequence). The CDR3 coding sequence is TGTGCCAGCAGGGGGACAGGGGCCATATCCGAGCAGTACTTC. It encodes CASRGTGAISEQYF.

Worth noting for this clonotype: Relative to the germline gene, one junction end is altered; a read error may explain this. The rearrangement uses TRBV3-1 and TRBJ1-1, with D unresolved. CDR1 LGHDT and CDR2 YNNKEL come from the germline V gene (reference sequence). The CDR3 runs to 14 residues. The CDR3 region is CASSQEGMNTEAFF. CDR3 nucleotides: TGTGCCAGCAGCCAAGAGGGGATGAATACTGAAGCTTTCTTT.

This clonotype was seen only a few times. J is TRBJ2-5 and V is TRBV9, with D possibly TRBD1 on 5 matching bases. Germline V CDR1 and CDR2: SGDLS, YYNGEE. The germline V and J ends were trimmed by 1 base and 4 bases, with 14 bases remaining between them. There are 15 residues in the CDR3. The CDR3 DNA reads as TGTGCCAGCAGCGTATGGGGTGCCCAGGGAGAGACCCAGTACTTC. This codes for CASSVWGAQGETQYF.

The chain combines TRBV7-2 with TRBJ1-5; 9 nucleotides align to TRBD1. The CDR3 consists of 16 residues. V shed 5 bases and J 6 bases; nucleotides not matched to a gene: 11. Germline V gene lookup returns CDR1 SGHTA and CDR2 FQGNSA. CDR3 nucleotides: TGTGCCAGCAGCGAACGGGTGACAGGGGGTGGTCAGCCCCAGCATTTT. Translating it yields CASSERVTGGGQPQHF.

This clonotype showed up many times. The rearrangement joins TRBV5-1 to TRBJ1-1; no definite D call. V was shortened by 0 bases and J by 1 base, with 7 bases between the two germline ends. Germline V gene sequence: CDR1 SGHRS, CDR2 YFSETQ. This CDR3 is 14 amino acids long. The CDR3 DNA sequence: TGCGCCAGCAGCTTGGGGCAGTCGAACACTGAAGCTTTCTTT. Translating gives CASSLGQSNTEAFF. The variable domain in full, with the rest retrieved from reference TRBV5-1 and TRBJ1-1, is KAGVTQTPRYLIKTRGQQVTLSCSPISGHRSVSWYQQTPGQGLQFLFEYFSETQRNKGNFPGRFSGRQFSNSRSEMNVSTLELGDSALYLCASSLGQSNTEAFFGQGTRLTVV.

This sequence joins TRBV7-6 and TRBJ2-1; D call uncertain. Per germline, CDR1 SGHVS and CDR2 FNYEAQ. CDR3 length: 12 residues. V dropped 4 bases and J dropped 8 bases, with 9 bases sitting between them. CDR3 DNA: TGTGCCAGCAGCTATCGAAGGGATGAGCAGTTCTTC. Translating it yields CASSYRRDEQFF.

The chain recombines TRBV10-3 with TRBJ2-4; TRBD1 matches 8 bases. This CDR3 comprises 17 residues. Looked up from germline, CDR1 is ENHRY and CDR2 is SYGVKD. V trimming: 0 bases; J trimming: 3 bases; junction bases outside the gene matches: 7. In nucleotides, the CDR3 is TGTGCCATCAGTGAGTCCTTCAGGGGGCAGGTCAAAAACATTCAGTACTTC. It translates to CAISESFRGQVKNIQYF.

This clonotype was picked up a small number of times. J is TRBJ1-1 and V is TRBV20-1, with a tentative D call TRBD1 (5 bases). Per the germline V gene, CDR1 is DFQATT and CDR2 is SNEGSKA (reference sequence). The CDR3 extends over 14 amino acids. The ends were cut back, 3 bases at V and 0 bases at J, with 11 bases in the middle. The CDR3 protein is CSASRGGMNTEAFF. The CDR3 DNA follows: TGCAGTGCTAGCCGCGGGGGGATGAACACTGAAGCTTTCTTT.

This clonotype was found a few times. The genes are TRBV5-6 and TRBJ2-2; 10 nucleotides line up with TRBD2. The CDR3 covers 18 residues. V lost 2 bases, J lost 3 bases, and 10 bases stayed unmatched. Germline CDR1 and CDR2: SGHDT and YYEEEE. CDR3 sequence reads: CASSLSRLAGAYTGELFF. The CDR3 DNA sequence: TGTGCCAGCAGCTTATCCAGACTAGCGGGTGCTTACACCGGGGAGCTGTTTTTT.

This clonotype appeared a few times. The chain is built from TRBV6-2 or TRBV6-3 and TRBJ1-6; no clear D. The CDR3 loop spans 17 amino acids. Germline loops: CDR1 MNHEY, CDR2 SVGEGT. The ends were cut back, 3 bases at V and 0 bases at J, with 12 bases in the middle. The DNA for the CDR3 is TGTGCCAGCAGTTATCTTGAGATGAGCTCCTATAATTCACCCCTCCACTTT. Its translation: CASSYLEMSSYNSPLHF.

Ten or more counts support this clonotype. This chain joins TRBV6-2 or TRBV6-3 and TRBJ1-4, with 7 nucleotides matching TRBD1. J gave up 0 bases and V 6 bases, and 4 bases lay outside the gene matches. This CDR3 is 15 amino acids long. Germline CDR1 reads MNHEY; CDR2 reads SVGEGT. CDR3 sequence reads: CASSRDSATNEKLFF. CDR3 DNA sequence: TGTGCCAGCAGCAGGGACAGCGCAACTAATGAAAAACTGTTTTTT.

The chain has TRBV29-1 and TRBJ2-7; D not resolved. CDR3 length: 13 residues. Germline lookup yields CDR1 SQVTM and CDR2 ANQGSEA. V was cut by 2 bases and J by 2 bases, with 10 bases left in between. CDR3 sequence (DNA): TGCAGCGTTGAAACCGCCAGGCCCTACGAGCAGTACTTC. Its protein product is CSVETARPYEQYF.

The chain has TRBV6-1 and TRBJ1-2; 9 nucleotides align to TRBD1. V lost 6 bases, J lost 7 bases, and 12 bases stayed unmatched. This CDR3 has 15 amino acids. Germline lookup yields CDR1 MNHNS and CDR2 SASEGT. CDR3 amino acids: CASRRSYRGPAGYTF. The CDR3 nucleotides read TGTGCCAGCAGGCGGTCCTACAGGGGGCCCGCTGGCTACACCTTC.

The V and J genes are TRBV20-1 and TRBJ2-5; D may correspond to TRBD1 or TRBD2 (6 bases each). The CDR3 spans 15 residues. Germline V gene lookup returns CDR1 DFQATT and CDR2 SNEGSKA (reference sequence). Trimming removed 2 bases at V and 0 bases at J, with 13 bases between. CDR3 sequence (DNA): TGCAGTGCTAGAAGCGGAGGGGACAACCAAGAGACCCAGTACTTC. It yields the protein CSARSGGDNQETQYF.

This clonotype occurred a few times. In DNA, the CDR3 is TGTGCCAGCAGCCAAGCCACGCGCATTCAGTACTTC. Translation: CASSQATRIQYF. J is TRBJ2-4 and V is TRBV12-3 or TRBV12-4; D gene uncertain. V lost 6 bases and J lost 9, with 12 bases in between. The CDR3 totals 12 residues.

A few counts support this clonotype. The rearrangement joins TRBV12-3 or TRBV12-4 to TRBJ1-6, with a possible D match to TRBD1 (6 bases). The CDR3 is made up of 14 amino acids. V was trimmed by 3 bases and J by 9 bases, leaving 12 bases between them. The CDR3 region has the DNA TGTGCCAGCAGTTTTCAGGGGCTGTTTTCACCCCTCCACTTT. Protein: CASSFQGLFSPLHF.